This T cell receptor beta chain is from a study of vaccination and CD4 T cells after COVID-19. Study-wide points: Analysis covered relatively few convalescent patients and lacked any early post-infection timepoints.

This clonotype was seen only a few times. Its antigen remains unidentified. The treatment here: approximately 11-day PBMC culture with coronavirus spike peptide pools or control peptides (ViraFEST assay). With V trimmed by 9 bases and J by 4 bases, 12 bases remained unmatched. Per germline, CDR1 LNHNV and CDR2 YYDKDF (reference sequence). This CDR3 contains 15 residues. Sequencing of the DNA from cultured CD4+ T cells was carried out with the Oncomine TCR Beta short-read assay. MiXCR was run by TCRdb on the PCR reads, yielding one entry per CDR3 protein. The data hold nearly 15,000 distinct CDR3 sequences, with about 55% observed a single time.

Specimen: CD4+ T cells from blood, cultured in vitro, collected before SARS-CoV-2 vaccination. This sequence was found in a human donor who had recovered from COVID-19. This chain joins TRBV15 and TRBJ2-5, with 9 positions matching TRBD1. The CDR3 protein is CATRTGTGSAETQYF. The CDR3 coding sequence is TGTGCCACTCGGACCGGGACAGGGTCAGCAGAGACCCAGTACTTC.